This entry concerns a single T cell receptor (beta chain). Antigen unknown. This CDR3 spans 14 amino acids. Germline CDR1 is MNHNS and CDR2 is SASEGT. V lost 5 bases, J lost 3 bases, and 3 bases stayed unmatched. The sample belongs to a study of chemoradiotherapy in HPV16-positive cancers. Using immunoSEQ multiplex PCR, the repertoire was profiled, and TCRdb retains in-frame clones only, with some absent. The sample lists 25,000 to 35,000 clones, roughly 82% occurring once. Study outcomes and limitations: During treatment, candidate HPV-specific clones and E7-related motifs expanded in tumor.

This chain joins TRBV6-1 and TRBJ2-7, with TRBD2 matching 11 bases. The sequencing here drew on blood, taken from a patient who underwent chemoradiotherapy. The receptor was isolated from a human donor with HPV-associated anogenital cancer. The CDR3 nucleotides read TGTGCCAGCAGTCCCACTAGCGGGGGCTACGAGCAGTACTTC. Amino acids: CASSPTSGGYEQYF.